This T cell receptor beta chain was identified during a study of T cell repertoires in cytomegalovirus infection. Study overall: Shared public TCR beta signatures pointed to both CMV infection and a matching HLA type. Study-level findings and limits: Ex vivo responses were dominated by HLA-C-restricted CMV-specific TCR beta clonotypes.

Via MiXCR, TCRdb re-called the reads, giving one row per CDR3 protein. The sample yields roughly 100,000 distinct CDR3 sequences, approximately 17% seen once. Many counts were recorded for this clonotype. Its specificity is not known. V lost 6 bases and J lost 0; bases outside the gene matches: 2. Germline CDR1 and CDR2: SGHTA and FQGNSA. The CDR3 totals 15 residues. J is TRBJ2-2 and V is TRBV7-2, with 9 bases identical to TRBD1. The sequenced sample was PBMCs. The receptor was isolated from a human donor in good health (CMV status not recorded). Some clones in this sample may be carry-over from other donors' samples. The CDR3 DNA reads TGTGCCAGCAGGGGACAGGGAACGAACACCGGGGAGCTGTTTTTT. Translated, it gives CASRGQGTNTGELFF.